The 11 T cell receptor beta chains reported below all come from one sample, sequenced in a study of T cell responses to AZD1222 COVID-19 vaccine. Sequencing was performed with immunoSEQ multiplex PCR; in TCRdb, only in-frame clones are kept and a portion is missing. The sample has 70,000 or so clones, over 80% seen once. The sequenced sample was peripheral blood, obtained 28 days after the second AZD1222 dose. These receptors were collected from an adult who received the AZD1222 COVID-19 vaccine.

The V and J genes are TRBV3-1 (or the pseudogene TRBV3-2) and TRBJ2-1; D gene uncertain. CDR3 length: 15 residues. V gave up 1 base and J gave up 6 bases, with 13 bases separating them. Germline-derived CDR1 and CDR2 are LGHDT and YNNKEL (reference sequence). CDR3 region: CASSQGNSLGNEQFF. The DNA of the CDR3 is TGTGCCAGCAGCCAAGGTAATAGCTTAGGCAATGAGCAGTTCTTC.

This chain uses TRBV12-3 or TRBV12-4 with TRBJ1-2; no definite D call. Trimming stripped 3 bases from V and 7 bases from J, with 6 bases between. The CDR3 sequence is 11 residues long. CDR3 protein: CASSFGTGYTF. The CDR3 DNA reads as TGTGCCAGCAGTTTTGGAACTGGCTACACCTTC.

The count of this clone is one. The V gene is TRBV12-3 or TRBV12-4, the J gene TRBJ1-1; D remains unclear. The V end lost 4 bases, the J end lost 1 base, and 7 bases lay between the germline ends. The CDR3 consists of 13 residues. CDR3 protein: CASSWDENTEAFF. The CDR3 DNA is TGTGCCAGCAGTTGGGATGAGAACACTGAAGCTTTCTTT.

A few counts support this clone. CDR3 sequence: CASRSYPIAGGFSEQYF. The CDR3 DNA reads as TGTGCAAGTCGCTCGTACCCAATAGCGGGAGGATTCTCCGAGCAGTACTTC. The J gene is TRBJ2-7, the V gene TRBV12-2; the tabulated D call, TRBD2, remains unverified against the DNA. TRBV12-2 is labeled a pseudogene. The length of the CDR3 is 17 residues.

This sequence joins TRBV5-1 and TRBJ2-3, with 9 bases lining up with TRBD1. CDR1 is SGHRS and CDR2 is YFSETQ in the germline V gene. The V segment lost 4 bases and the J segment 2 bases; nucleotides outside the gene matches: 8. This CDR3 contains 16 residues. The CDR3 DNA reads as TGCGCCAGCAGCCCCCGGACAGGGGTTTCCACAGATACGCAGTATTTT. As protein: CASSPRTGVSTDTQYF.

The chain recombines TRBV7-9 with TRBJ1-2; the D is unclear. Germline CDR1 and CDR2: SEHNR and FQNEAQ (reference sequence). Trimming took 0 bases from V and 5 from J, leaving 13 bases between them. The CDR3 spans 15 residues. The CDR3 nucleotides are TGTGCCAGCAGCTTAGCAGGGTCTACCCGTTATGGCTACACCTTC. Translation: CASSLAGSTRYGYTF.

The sample holds one count of this clone. V and J are TRBV6-5 and TRBJ2-7; TRBD2 aligns across 10 bases. V shed 4 bases, J shed 9 bases, and the junction held 12 bases outside the gene matches. Germline-derived CDR1 and CDR2 are MNHEY and SVGAGI. This CDR3 is built from 15 residues. The CDR3 DNA sequence: TGTGCCAGCAGTTCCAGTGCTAGCGGGAGACAGCCGCAGTACTTC. It encodes CASSSSASGRQPQYF.

This clone came up a few times. The gene calls are TRBV4-1 and TRBJ2-2; D gene ambiguous. Trimming pared 5 bases from V and 7 bases from J, leaving 8 bases between. This CDR3 is built from 12 residues. Germline V gives CDR1 MGHRA, CDR2 YSYEKL. The CDR3 DNA reads TGCGCCAGCAGCGGTCAGTACGGGGAGCTGTTTTTT. The encoded protein is CASSGQYGELFF.

V usage is TRBV29-1 and J usage is TRBJ2-1; 10 bases line up with TRBD2. V was pared by 3 bases and J by 3 bases, with 2 bases of the junction left unmatched. The CDR3 loop spans 14 amino acids. The germline V gene has CDR1 SQVTM and CDR2 ANQGSEA. For the CDR3, the DNA is TGCAGCGTTGATACTAGCGGGGTCTACAATGAGCAGTTCTTC. Protein sequence: CSVDTSGVYNEQFF.

The J gene is TRBJ2-1, the V gene TRBV25-1; no clear D gene. Germline V CDR1 and CDR2: MGHDK, SYGVNS. Trimming left V 3 bases short and J 7 bases short, with 7 bases between. There are 12 residues in the CDR3. The CDR3 DNA follows: TGTGCCAGCAGTGATGAAAGAAATGAGCAGTTCTTC. This sequence encodes CASSDERNEQFF.

V gene TRBV2 combines with J gene TRBJ2-5; 7 nucleotides match TRBD2. The CDR3 has 14 residues. J lost 5 bases, V lost 8 bases, and 11 bases had no gene match. Germline V CDR1 and CDR2: SNHLY, FYNNEI. CDR3 residues: CASLRGRGLETQYF. The DNA of the CDR3 is TGTGCCAGCCTTCGGGGGAGGGGCCTCGAGACCCAGTACTTC.